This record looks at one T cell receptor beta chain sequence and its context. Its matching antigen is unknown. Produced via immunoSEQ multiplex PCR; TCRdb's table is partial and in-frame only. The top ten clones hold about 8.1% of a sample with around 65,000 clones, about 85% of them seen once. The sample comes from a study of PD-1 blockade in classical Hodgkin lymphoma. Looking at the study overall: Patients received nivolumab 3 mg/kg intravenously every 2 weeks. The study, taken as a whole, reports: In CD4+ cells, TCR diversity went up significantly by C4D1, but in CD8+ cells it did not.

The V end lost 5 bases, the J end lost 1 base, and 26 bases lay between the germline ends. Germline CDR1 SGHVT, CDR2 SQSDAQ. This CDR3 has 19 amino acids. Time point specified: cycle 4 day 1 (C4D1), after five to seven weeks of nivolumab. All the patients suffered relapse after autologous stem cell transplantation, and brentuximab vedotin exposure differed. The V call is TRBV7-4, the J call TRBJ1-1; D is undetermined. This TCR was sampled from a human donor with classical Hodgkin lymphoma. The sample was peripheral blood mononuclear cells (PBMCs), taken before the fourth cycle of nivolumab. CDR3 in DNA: TGTGCCAGCAGCAAGAGAGAAATAACTATCGTGAAAGGGAACACTGAAGCTTTCTTT. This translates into CASSKREITIVKGNTEAFF.